This T cell receptor beta chain originates from a study of T cell changes during pregnancy in multiple sclerosis. Generated by immunoSEQ multiplex PCR, the TCRdb table keeps only in-frame clones and is missing some. The sample includes some 56,000 clones, 92% of them seen just once. In germline, CDR1 is SGHRS, CDR2 YFSETQ. The junction had 1 base not matched to a gene; V was cut back by 0 bases and J by 1 base. The CDR3 sequence is 15 residues long. Material: peripheral blood, obtained in the third trimester of pregnancy. The chain recombines TRBV5-1 with TRBJ1-2, with TRBD1 identical over 9 bases. The source is a female donor in good health, enrolled as a control in a pregnancy study. The DNA for the CDR3 is TGCGCCAGCAGCTTGGTGGACAGGGGTAACTATGGCTACACCTTC. This translates into CASSLVDRGNYGYTF.